The 8 T cell receptor beta chains in this list originate from one sample, sequenced in a study of blood T cell repertoires in COVID-19 (dated by TCRdb to the early 2020s). Library creation used the immunoSEQ multiplex PCR assay. Here the immuneACCESS table is served through TCRdb, limited to in-frame sequences with V and J called. Missing clones are a known gap in these copies; in checked studies unresolved V genes cover under half, and the rest lacks a known reason. Across this sample there are about 140,000 clones, with around 80% seen only once. The ten largest clones take up roughly 10% of the sample. Specimen: peripheral blood. These receptors were taken from a man in his 60s with active or convalescent COVID-19.

The rearrangement links TRBV11-2 to TRBJ2-7, with D perhaps TRBD1 (6 bases). The germline CDR1 and CDR2 sequences are SGHAT and FQNNGV. This CDR3 spans 13 amino acids. The ends were cut back, 1 base at V and 3 bases at J, with 7 bases in the middle. Here the CDR3 DNA reads TGTGCCAGCAGCTTAGGGACAGACTACGAGCAGTACGTC. This codes for CASSLGTDYEQYV.

Here the CDR3 DNA reads TGTGCCAGTAGTATAGCTCGGACAGCCTACAATGAGCAGTTCTTC. As protein: CASSIARTAYNEQFF. The V and J genes are TRBV19 and TRBJ2-1; D possibly corresponds to TRBD1 (6 bases). CDR1 is LNHDA, CDR2 SQIVND, per germline (reference sequence). The CDR3 sequence is 15 residues long. V was trimmed by 1 base and J by 2 bases, leaving 9 bases between them.

The chain combines TRBV19 with TRBJ1-4; 8 nucleotides agree with TRBD1. Trimming took 9 bases from V and 4 from J; bases not matched to a gene: 4. Germline V lookup: CDR1 LNHDA, CDR2 SQIVND (reference sequence). CDR3 size: 13 residues. Written as DNA, the CDR3 is TGTGCCAGCATGGACAGGGATAATGAAAAACTGTTTTTT. Translation gives CASMDRDNEKLFF.

The chain employs TRBV19 and TRBJ1-2; D might be TRBD1 (6 bases). V was shortened by 3 bases and J by 3 bases, with 14 bases between the two germline ends. This CDR3 is built from 15 residues. CDR1 LNHDA and CDR2 SQIVND come from the germline V gene (reference sequence). CDR3 amino acids: CASSIRQAVDYGYTF. CDR3 bases: TGTGCCAGTAGTATCAGACAGGCGGTGGACTATGGCTACACCTTC.

V gene TRBV20-1 combines with J gene TRBJ1-2; D not certain. V lost 2 bases and J lost 7, with 8 bases in between. The CDR3 sequence is 11 residues long. CDR1 and CDR2 (germline): DFQATT, SNEGSKA (reference sequence). CDR3 nucleotides: TGCAGTGCTAGAATATTCGGTGGCTACACCTTC. Protein product: CSARIFGGYTF.

This chain uses TRBV2 with TRBJ2-7, with 10 bases lining up with TRBD2. The CDR3 spans 14 residues. J gave up 4 bases and V 6 bases, and 6 bases lay outside the gene matches. The germline CDR1 and CDR2 sequences are SNHLY and FYNNEI. In DNA form, the CDR3 reads TGTGCCAGCAGAGCCGGGACTAGCGAGTACGAGCAGTACGTC. Amino acid sequence: CASRAGTSEYEQYV.

This clone was detected only a few times. The V call is TRBV3-1 (or the pseudogene TRBV3-2), the J call TRBJ1-6; 8 nucleotides align to TRBD1. The CDR3 loop spans 19 amino acids. CDR1 and CDR2 from the germline V gene are LGHDT and YNNKEL (reference sequence). J lost 5 bases, V lost 0 bases, and 12 bases had no gene match. The CDR3 nucleotides are TGTGCCAGCAGCCAAGATAGGGGGACAGGCAACCTTAATAATTCACCCCTCCACTTT. Its translation is CASSQDRGTGNLNNSPLHF.

In this sample, this clone turned up once. The chain combines TRBV7-2 with TRBJ2-5, with D perhaps TRBD1 (6 bases). This CDR3 region has 14 residues. Trimming stripped 3 bases from V and 2 bases from J, with 10 bases between. Germline-derived CDR1 and CDR2 are SGHTA and FQGNSA. CDR3 in amino acids: CASSLIQGQETQYF. The CDR3 nucleotides are TGTGCCAGCAGCTTGATTCAGGGGCAAGAGACCCAGTACTTC.